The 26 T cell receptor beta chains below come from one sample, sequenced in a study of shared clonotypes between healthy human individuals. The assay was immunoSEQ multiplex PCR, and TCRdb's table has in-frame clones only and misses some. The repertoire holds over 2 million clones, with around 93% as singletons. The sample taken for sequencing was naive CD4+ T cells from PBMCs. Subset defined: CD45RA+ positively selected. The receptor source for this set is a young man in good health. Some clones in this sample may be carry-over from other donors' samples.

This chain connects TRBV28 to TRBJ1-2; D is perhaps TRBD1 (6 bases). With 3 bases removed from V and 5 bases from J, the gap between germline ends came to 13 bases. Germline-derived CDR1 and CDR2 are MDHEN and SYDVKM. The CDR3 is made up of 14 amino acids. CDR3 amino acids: CASSLQTGVYGYTF. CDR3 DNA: TGTGCCAGCAGTTTGCAGACAGGAGTATATGGCTACACCTTC.

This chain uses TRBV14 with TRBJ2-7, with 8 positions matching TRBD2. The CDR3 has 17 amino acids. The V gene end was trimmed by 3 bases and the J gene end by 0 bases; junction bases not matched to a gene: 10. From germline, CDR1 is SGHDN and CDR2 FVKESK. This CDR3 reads CASSQNARGDLSYEQYF. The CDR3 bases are TGTGCCAGCAGCCAGAATGCGCGGGGGGACCTCTCCTACGAGCAGTACTTC.

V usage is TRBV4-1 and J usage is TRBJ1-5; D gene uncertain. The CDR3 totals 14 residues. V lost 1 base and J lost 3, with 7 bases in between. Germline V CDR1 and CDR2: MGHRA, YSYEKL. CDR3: CASSQGINNQPQHF. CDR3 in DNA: TGCGCCAGCAGCCAAGGAATTAACAATCAGCCCCAGCATTTT.

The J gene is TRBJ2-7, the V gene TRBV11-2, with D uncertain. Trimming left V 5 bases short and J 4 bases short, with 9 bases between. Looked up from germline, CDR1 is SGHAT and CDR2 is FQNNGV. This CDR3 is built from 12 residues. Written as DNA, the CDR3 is TGTGCCAGCAGCCTTAATAAGTACGAGCAGTACTTC. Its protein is CASSLNKYEQYF.

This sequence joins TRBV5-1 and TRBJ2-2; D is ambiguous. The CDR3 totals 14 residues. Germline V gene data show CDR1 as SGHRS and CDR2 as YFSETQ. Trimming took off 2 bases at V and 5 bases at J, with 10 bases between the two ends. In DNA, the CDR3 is TGCGCCAGCAGCTTAAGCACGGTGACCGGGGAGCTGTTTTTT. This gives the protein CASSLSTVTGELFF.

This CDR3 is CASRLNRGWTEAFF. In DNA form, the CDR3 reads TGTGCCAGCAGACTTAACAGGGGATGGACTGAAGCTTTCTTT. The chain couples TRBV28 to TRBJ1-1; 7 bases are shared with TRBD1. The CDR3 is 14 amino acids. J gave up 5 bases and V 6 bases, and 9 bases lay outside the gene matches. Looked up from germline, CDR1 is MDHEN and CDR2 is SYDVKM.

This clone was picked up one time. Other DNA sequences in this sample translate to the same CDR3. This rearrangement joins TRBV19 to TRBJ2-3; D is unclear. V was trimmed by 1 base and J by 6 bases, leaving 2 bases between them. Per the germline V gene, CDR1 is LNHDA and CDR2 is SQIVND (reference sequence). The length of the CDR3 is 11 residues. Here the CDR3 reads CASSIADTQYF. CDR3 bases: TGTGCCAGTAGTATAGCGGATACGCAGTATTTT.

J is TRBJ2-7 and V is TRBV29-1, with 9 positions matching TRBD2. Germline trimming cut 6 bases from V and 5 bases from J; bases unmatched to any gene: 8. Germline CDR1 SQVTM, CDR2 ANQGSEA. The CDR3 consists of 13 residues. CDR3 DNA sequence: TGCAGCGTAGGGACTAGCCGAATTGACGAGCAGTACTTC. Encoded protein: CSVGTSRIDEQYF.

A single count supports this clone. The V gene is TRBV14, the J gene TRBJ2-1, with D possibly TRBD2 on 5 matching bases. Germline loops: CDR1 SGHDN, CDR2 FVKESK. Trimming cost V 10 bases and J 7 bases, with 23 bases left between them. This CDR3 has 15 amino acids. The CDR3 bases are TGTGCCACCAGGAAGTATAGCGCGGCACGGAATGAGCAGTTCTTC. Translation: CATRKYSAARNEQFF.

CDR3 DNA: TGTGCCAGCAGTCCCGAATGGTCCTCTTTCAAGCCCCAGCATTTT. It codes for CASSPEWSSFKPQHF. The rearrangement links TRBV28 to TRBJ1-5; D gene unclear. Germline V gives CDR1 MDHEN, CDR2 SYDVKM. The V and J ends lost 5 bases and 8 bases respectively, with 19 bases between them. The CDR3 consists of 15 residues. Drawing the rest from reference TRBV28 and TRBJ1-5, the complete variable domain is DVKVTQSSRYLVKRTGEKVFLECVQDMDHENMFWYRQDPGLGLRLIYFSYDVKMKEKGDIPEGYSVSREKKERFSLILESASTNQTSMYLCASSPEWSSFKPQHFGDGTRLSIL.

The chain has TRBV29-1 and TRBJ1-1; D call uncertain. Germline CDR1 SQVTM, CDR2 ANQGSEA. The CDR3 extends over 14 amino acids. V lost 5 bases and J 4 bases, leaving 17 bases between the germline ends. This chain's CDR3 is CSVKGRVGVTEAFF. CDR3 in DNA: TGCAGCGTTAAAGGGAGGGTTGGGGTCACTGAAGCTTTCTTT. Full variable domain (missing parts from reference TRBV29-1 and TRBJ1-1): SAVISQKPSRDICQRGTSLTIQCQVDSQVTMMFWYRQQPGQSLTLIATANQGSEATYESGFVIDKFPISRPNLTFSTLTVSNMSPEDSSIYLCSVKGRVGVTEAFFGQGTRLTVV.

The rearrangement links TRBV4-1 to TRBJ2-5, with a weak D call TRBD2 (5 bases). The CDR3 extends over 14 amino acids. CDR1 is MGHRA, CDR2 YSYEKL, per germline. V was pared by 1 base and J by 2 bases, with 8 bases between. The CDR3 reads CASSQAQRQETQYF. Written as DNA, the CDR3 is TGCGCCAGCAGCCAAGCCCAGCGGCAAGAGACCCAGTACTTC.

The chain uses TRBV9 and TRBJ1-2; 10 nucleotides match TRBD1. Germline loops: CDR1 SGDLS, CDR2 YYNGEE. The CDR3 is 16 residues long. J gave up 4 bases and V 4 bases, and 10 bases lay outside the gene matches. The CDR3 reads CASSTRGTGETYGYTF. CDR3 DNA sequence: TGTGCCAGCAGCACCCGCGGGACAGGGGAAACCTATGGCTACACCTTC.

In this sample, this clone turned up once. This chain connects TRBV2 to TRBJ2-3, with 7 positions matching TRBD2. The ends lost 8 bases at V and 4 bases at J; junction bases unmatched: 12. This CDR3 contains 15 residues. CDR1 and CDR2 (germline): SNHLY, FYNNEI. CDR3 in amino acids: CASQSGSGGPDTQYF. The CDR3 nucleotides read TGTGCCAGCCAATCGGGCTCGGGGGGACCAGATACGCAGTATTTT.

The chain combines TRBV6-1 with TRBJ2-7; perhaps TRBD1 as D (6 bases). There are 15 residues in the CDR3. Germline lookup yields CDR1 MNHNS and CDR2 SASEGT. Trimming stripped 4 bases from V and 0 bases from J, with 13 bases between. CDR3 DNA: TGTGCCAGCAGTGGGACGGCAGGGGTCTCCTACGAGCAGTACTTC. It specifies CASSGTAGVSYEQYF.

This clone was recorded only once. The CDR3: CSASRALEAFF. CDR3 nucleotide sequence: TGCAGTGCTAGCCGGGCACTTGAAGCTTTCTTT. This chain joins TRBV20-1 and TRBJ1-1, with unresolved D. The CDR3 covers 11 residues. V gave up 3 bases and J gave up 7 bases, with 9 bases separating them. The V gene's germline CDR1 is DFQATT and CDR2 SNEGSKA (reference sequence).

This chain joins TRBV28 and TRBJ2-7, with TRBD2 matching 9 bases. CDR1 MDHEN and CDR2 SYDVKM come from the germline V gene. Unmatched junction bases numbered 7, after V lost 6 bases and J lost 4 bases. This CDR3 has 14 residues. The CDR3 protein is CASRTLAGWYEQYF. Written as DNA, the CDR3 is TGTGCCAGCAGAACTCTAGCGGGATGGTACGAGCAGTACTTC.

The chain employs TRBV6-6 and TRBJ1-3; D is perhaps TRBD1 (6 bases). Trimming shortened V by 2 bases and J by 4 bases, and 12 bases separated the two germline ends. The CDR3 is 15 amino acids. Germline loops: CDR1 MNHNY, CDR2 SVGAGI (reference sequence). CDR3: CASSYDRGRGNTIYF. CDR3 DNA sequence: TGTGCCAGCAGTTACGATCGGGGGCGCGGAAACACCATATATTTT.

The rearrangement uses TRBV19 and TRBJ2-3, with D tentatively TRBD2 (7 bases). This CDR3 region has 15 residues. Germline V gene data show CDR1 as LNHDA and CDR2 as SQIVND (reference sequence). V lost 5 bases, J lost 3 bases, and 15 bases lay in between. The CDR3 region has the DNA TGTGCCAGTAGTGGGGGCCCCGGGAGGACAGATACGCAGTATTTT. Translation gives CASSGGPGRTDTQYF.

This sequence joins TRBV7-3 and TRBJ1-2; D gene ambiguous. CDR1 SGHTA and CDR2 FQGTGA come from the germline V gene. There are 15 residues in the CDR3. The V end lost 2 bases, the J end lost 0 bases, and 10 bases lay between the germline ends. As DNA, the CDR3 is TGTGCCAGCAGCTTAGATGCAGGAACTAACTATGGCTACACCTTC. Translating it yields CASSLDAGTNYGYTF. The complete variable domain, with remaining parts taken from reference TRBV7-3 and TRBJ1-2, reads GAGVSQTPSNKVTEKGKYVELRCDPISGHTALYWYRQSLGQGPEFLIYFQGTGAADDSGLPNDRFFAVRPEGSVSTLKIQRTERGDSAVYLCASSLDAGTNYGYTFGSGTRLTVV.

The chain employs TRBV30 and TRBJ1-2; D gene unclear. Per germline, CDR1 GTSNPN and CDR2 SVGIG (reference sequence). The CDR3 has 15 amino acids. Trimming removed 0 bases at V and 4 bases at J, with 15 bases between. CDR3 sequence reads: CAWSVGNRRLYGYTF. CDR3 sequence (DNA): TGTGCCTGGAGTGTAGGAAACCGTAGACTCTATGGCTACACCTTC.

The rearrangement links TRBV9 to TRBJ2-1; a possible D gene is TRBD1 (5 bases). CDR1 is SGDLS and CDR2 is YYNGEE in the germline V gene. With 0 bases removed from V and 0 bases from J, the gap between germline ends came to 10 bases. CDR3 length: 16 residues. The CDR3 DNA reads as TGTGCCAGCAGCGTAGTGGGGCGTAGCTCCTACAATGAGCAGTTCTTC. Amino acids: CASSVVGRSSYNEQFF.

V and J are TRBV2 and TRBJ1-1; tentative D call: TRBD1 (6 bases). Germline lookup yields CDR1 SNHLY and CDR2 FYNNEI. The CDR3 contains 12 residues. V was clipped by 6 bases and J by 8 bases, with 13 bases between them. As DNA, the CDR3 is TGTGCCAGCAGCCTCAGCACAGGGGAAGCTTTCTTT. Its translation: CASSLSTGEAFF.

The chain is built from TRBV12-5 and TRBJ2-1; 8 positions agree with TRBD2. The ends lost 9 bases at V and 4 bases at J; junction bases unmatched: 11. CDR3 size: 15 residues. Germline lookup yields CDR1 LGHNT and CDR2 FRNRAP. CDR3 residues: CASAISGNPYNEQFF. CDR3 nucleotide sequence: TGTGCTAGCGCCATTAGCGGGAACCCTTACAATGAGCAGTTCTTC.

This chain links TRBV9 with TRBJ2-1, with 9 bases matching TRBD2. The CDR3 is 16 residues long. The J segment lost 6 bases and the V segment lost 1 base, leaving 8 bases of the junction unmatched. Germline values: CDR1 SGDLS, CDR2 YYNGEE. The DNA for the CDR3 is TGTGCCAGCAGCGTAATGGCGGGAGGGGCGGGCAATGAGCAGTTCTTC. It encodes CASSVMAGGAGNEQFF.

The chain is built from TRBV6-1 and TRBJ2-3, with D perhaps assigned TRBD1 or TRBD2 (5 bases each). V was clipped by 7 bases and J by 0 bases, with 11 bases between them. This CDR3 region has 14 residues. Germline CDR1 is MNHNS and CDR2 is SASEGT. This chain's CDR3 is CASKSRDSTDTQYF. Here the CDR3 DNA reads TGTGCCAGCAAATCGAGGGACAGCACAGATACGCAGTATTTT.